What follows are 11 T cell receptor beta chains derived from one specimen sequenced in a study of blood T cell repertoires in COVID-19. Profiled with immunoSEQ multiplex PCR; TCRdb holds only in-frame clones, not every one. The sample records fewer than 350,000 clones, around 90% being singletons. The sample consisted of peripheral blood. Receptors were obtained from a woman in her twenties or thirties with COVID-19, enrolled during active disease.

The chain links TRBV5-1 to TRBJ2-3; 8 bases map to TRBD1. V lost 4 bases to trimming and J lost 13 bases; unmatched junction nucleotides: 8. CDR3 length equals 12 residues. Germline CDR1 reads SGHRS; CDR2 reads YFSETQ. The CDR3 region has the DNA TGCGCCAGCAGCATTGACCAGGGGGCGAAGTATTTT. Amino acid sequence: CASSIDQGAKYF.

Here the CDR3 DNA reads TGTGCCAGCAGTTTATATGCGGGAGGGTCGGGCACAGATACGCAGTATTTT. The encoded protein is CASSLYAGGSGTDTQYF. The chain has TRBV28 and TRBJ2-3; TRBD2 aligns across 9 bases. Germline CDR1 MDHEN, CDR2 SYDVKM. Trimming removed 1 base from V and 1 base from J; junction bases left unmatched: 6. This CDR3 is built from 17 residues.

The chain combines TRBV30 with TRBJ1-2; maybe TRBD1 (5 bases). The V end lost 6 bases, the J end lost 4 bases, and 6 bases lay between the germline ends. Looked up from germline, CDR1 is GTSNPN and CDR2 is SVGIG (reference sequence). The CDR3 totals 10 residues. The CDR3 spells CACQGYGYTF. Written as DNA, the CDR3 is TGTGCCTGTCAGGGCTATGGCTACACCTTC.

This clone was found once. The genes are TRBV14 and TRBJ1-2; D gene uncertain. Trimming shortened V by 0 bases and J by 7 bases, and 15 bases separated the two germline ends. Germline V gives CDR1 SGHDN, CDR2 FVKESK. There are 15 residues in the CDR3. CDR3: CASSQEADSVVGYTF. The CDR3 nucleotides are TGTGCCAGCAGCCAAGAGGCGGACTCAGTTGTTGGCTACACCTTC.

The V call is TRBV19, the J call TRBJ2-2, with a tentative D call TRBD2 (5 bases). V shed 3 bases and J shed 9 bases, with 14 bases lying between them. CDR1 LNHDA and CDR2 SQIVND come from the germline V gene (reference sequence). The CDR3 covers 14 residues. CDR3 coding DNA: TGTGCCAGTAGTATGGAATCCCTCGGGAGGGAGCTGTTTTTT. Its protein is CASSMESLGRELFF.

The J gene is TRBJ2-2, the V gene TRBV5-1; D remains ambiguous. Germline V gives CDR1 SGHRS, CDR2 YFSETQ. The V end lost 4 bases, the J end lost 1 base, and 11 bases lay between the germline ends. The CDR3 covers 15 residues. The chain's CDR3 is CASSPTRQNTGELFF. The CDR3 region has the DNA TGCGCCAGCAGCCCGACGCGGCAGAACACCGGGGAGCTGTTTTTT.

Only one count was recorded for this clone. CDR3 loop: CASSLSVTGRTEAFF. For the CDR3, the DNA is TGTGCCAGCAGTTTATCGGTGACAGGGCGAACTGAAGCTTTCTTT. The chain combines TRBV28 with TRBJ1-1, with TRBD1 identical over 7 bases. Germline CDR1 MDHEN, CDR2 SYDVKM. This CDR3 has 15 amino acids. J lost 5 bases, V lost 1 base, and 7 bases had no gene match.

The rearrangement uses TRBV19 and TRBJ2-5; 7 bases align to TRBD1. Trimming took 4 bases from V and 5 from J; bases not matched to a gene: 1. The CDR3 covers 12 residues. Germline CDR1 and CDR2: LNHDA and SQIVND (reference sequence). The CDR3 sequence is CASSTTGETQYF. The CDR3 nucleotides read TGTGCCAGTAGTACGACAGGGGAGACCCAGTACTTC.

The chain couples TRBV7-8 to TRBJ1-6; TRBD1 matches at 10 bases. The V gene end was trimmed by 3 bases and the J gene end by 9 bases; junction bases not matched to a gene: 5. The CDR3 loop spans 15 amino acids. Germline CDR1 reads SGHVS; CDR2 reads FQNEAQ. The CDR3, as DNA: TGTGCCAGCAGCTTCGGGACAGGGGATACTTCACCCCTCCACTTT. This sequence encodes CASSFGTGDTSPLHF. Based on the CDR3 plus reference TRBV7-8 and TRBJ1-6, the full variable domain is GAGVSQSPRYKVAKRGQDVALRCDPISGHVSLFWYQQALGQGPEFLTYFQNEAQLDKSGLPSDRFFAERPEGSVSTLKIQRTQQEDSAVYLCASSFGTGDTSPLHFGNGTRLTVT.

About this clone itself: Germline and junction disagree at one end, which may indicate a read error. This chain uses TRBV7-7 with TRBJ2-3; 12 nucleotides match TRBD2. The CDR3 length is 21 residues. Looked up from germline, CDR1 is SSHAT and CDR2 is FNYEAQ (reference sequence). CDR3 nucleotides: TGTGCTAGCAGCTCCACTAGGGAACTAGCGGGAGGAATATCTAGCACAGATACGCAGTATTTT. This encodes CASSSTRELAGGISSTDTQYF. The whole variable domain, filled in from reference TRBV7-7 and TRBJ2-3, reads GAGVSQSPRYKVTKRGQDVTLRCDPISSHATLYWYQQALGQGPEFLTYFNYEAQPDKSGLPSDRFSAERPEGSISTLTIQRTEQRDSAMYRCASSSTRELAGGISSTDTQYFGPGTRLTVL.

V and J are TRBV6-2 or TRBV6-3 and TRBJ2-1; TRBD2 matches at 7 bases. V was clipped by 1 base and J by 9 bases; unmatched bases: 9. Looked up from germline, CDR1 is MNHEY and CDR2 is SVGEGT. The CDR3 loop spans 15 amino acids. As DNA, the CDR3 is TGTGCCAGCAGTTACTGGACTAGGAGGTTGCCTGAGCAGTTCTTC. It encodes CASSYWTRRLPEQFF.